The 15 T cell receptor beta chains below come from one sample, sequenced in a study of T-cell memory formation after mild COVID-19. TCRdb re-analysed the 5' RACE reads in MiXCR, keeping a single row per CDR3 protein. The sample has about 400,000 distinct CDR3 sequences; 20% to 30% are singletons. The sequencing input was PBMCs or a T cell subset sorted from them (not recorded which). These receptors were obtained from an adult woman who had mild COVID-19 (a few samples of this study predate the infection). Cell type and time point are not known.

For the CDR3, the DNA is TGTGCCAGCGGAGTAGACTACTTCTACGAGCAGTACTTC. Protein product: CASGVDYFYEQYF. The chain uses TRBV11-2 and TRBJ2-7, with a possible D match to TRBD2 (5 bases). V shed 8 bases and J shed 3 bases, with 14 bases lying between them. The CDR3 sequence is 13 residues long. Per the germline V gene, CDR1 is SGHAT and CDR2 is FQNNGV. Full variable domain (outside the CDR3, taken from reference TRBV11-2 and TRBJ2-7): EAGVAQSPRYKIIEKRQSVAFWCNPISGHATLYWYQQILGQGPKLLIQFQNNGVVDDSQLPKDRFSAERLKGVDSTLKIQPAKLEDSAVYLCASGVDYFYEQYFGPGTRLTVT.

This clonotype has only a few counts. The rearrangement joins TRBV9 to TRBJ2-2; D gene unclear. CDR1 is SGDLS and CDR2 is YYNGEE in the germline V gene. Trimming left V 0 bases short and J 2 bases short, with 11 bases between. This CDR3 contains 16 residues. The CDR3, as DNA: TGTGCCAGCAGCGTAGTCGGTACACCCAACACCGGGGAGCTGTTTTTT. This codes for CASSVVGTPNTGELFF. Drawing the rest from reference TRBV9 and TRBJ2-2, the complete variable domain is DSGVTQTPKHLITATGQRVTLRCSPRSGDLSVYWYQQSLDQGLQFLIQYYNGEERAKGNILERFSAQQFPDLHSELNLSSLELGDSALYFCASSVVGTPNTGELFFGEGSRLTVL.

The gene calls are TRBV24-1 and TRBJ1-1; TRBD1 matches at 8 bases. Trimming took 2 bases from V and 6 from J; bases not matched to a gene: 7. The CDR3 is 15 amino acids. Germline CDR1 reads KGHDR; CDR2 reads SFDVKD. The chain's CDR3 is CATSDSGGEGAEAFF. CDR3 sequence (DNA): TGTGCCACCAGTGATTCAGGGGGCGAGGGAGCTGAAGCTTTCTTT.

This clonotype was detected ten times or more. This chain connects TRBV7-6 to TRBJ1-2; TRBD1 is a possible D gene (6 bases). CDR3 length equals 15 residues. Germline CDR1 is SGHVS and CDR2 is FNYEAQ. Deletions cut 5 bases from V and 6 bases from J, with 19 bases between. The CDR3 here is CASSPRETGLNGYTF. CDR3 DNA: TGTGCCAGCAGCCCGAGAGAGACAGGATTAAATGGCTACACCTTC. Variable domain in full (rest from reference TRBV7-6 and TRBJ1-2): GAGVSQSPRYKVTKRGQDVALRCDPISGHVSLYWYRQALGQGPEFLTYFNYEAQQDKSGLPNDRFSAERPEGSISTLTIQRTEQRDSAMYRCASSPRETGLNGYTFGSGTRLTVV.

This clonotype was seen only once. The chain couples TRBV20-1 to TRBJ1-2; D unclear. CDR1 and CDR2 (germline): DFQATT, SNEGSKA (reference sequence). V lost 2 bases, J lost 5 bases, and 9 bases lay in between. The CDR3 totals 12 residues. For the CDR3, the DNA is TGCAGTGCTAGAAACAGATATTATGGCTACACCTTC. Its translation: CSARNRYYGYTF.

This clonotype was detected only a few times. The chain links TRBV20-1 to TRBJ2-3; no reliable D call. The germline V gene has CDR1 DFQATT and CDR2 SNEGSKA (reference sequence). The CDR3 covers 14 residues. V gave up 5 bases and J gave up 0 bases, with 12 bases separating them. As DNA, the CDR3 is TGCAGTGCTGCCTGGCTCTCGAGCACAGATACGCAGTATTTT. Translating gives CSAAWLSSTDTQYF.

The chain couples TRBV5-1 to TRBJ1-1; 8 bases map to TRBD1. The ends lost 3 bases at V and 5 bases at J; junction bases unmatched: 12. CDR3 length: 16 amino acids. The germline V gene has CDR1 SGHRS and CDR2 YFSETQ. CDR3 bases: TGCGCCAGCAGCTCAGACAGGGGCGAGGTTCTAACTGAAGCTTTCTTT. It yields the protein CASSSDRGEVLTEAFF. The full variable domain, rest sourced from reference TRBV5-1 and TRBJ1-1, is KAGVTQTPRYLIKTRGQQVTLSCSPISGHRSVSWYQQTPGQGLQFLFEYFSETQRNKGNFPGRFSGRQFSNSRSEMNVSTLELGDSALYLCASSSDRGEVLTEAFFGQGTRLTVV.

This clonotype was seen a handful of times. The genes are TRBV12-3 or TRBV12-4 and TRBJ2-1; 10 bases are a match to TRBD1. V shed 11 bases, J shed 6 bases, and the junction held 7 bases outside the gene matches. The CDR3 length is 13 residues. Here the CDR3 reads CAPGQGVFNEQFF. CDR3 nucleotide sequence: TGTGCCCCCGGACAGGGGGTATTCAATGAGCAGTTCTTC.

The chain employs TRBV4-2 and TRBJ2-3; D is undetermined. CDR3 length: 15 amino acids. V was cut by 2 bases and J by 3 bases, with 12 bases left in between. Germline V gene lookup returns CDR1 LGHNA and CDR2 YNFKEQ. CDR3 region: CASSQMRIGTDTQYF. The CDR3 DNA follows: TGTGCCAGCAGCCAAATGAGGATAGGAACAGATACGCAGTATTTT.

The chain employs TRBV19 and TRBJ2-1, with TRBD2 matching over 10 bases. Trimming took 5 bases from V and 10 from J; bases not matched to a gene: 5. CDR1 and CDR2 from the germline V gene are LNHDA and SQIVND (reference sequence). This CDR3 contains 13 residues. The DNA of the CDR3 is TGTGCCAGTAGTCCACTAGCGGGGACAGAGCAGTTCTTC. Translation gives CASSPLAGTEQFF.

CDR3 loop: CASSSEIDRGISYEQYF. CDR3 coding DNA: TGTGCCAGCTCCTCCGAGATTGACAGGGGAATCTCCTACGAGCAGTACTTC. This sequence joins TRBV6-2 or TRBV6-3 and TRBJ2-7; TRBD1 agrees at 8 bases. The CDR3 consists of 17 residues. Germline values: CDR1 MNHEY, CDR2 SVGEGT. With 8 bases clipped from V and 0 bases from J, the junction kept 15 bases outside the gene matches.

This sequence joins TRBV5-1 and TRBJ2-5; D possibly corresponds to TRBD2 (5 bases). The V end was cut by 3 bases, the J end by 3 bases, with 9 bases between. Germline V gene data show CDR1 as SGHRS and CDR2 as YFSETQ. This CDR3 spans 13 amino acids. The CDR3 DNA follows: TGCGCCAGCAGCTCGGACGGGGAAGAGACCCAGTACTTC. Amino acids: CASSSDGEETQYF.

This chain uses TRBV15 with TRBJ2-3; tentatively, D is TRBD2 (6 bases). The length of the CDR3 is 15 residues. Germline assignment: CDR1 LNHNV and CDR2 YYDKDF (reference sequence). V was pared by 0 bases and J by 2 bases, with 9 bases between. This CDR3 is CATSRDAGPTDTQYF. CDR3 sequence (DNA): TGTGCCACCAGCAGAGATGCGGGGCCCACAGATACGCAGTATTTT.

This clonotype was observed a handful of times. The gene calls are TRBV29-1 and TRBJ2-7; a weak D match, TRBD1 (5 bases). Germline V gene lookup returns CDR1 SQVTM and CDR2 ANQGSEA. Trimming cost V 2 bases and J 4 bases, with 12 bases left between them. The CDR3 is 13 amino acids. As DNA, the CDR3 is TGCAGCGTTGAATCCGCGACAGCATACGAGCAGTACTTC. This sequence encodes CSVESATAYEQYF.

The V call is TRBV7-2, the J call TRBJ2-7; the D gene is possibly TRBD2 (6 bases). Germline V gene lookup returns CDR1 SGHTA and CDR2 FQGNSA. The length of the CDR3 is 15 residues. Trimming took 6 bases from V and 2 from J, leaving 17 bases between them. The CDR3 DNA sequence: TGTGCCAGCAGACTAGCTTATCAGGGAGCCTACGAGCAGTACTTC. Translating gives CASRLAYQGAYEQYF. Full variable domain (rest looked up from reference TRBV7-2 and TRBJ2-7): GAGVSQSPSNKVTEKGKDVELRCDPISGHTALYWYRQSLGQGLEFLIYFQGNSAPDKSGLPSDRFSAERTGGSVSTLTIQRTQQEDSAVYLCASRLAYQGAYEQYFGPGTRLTVT.